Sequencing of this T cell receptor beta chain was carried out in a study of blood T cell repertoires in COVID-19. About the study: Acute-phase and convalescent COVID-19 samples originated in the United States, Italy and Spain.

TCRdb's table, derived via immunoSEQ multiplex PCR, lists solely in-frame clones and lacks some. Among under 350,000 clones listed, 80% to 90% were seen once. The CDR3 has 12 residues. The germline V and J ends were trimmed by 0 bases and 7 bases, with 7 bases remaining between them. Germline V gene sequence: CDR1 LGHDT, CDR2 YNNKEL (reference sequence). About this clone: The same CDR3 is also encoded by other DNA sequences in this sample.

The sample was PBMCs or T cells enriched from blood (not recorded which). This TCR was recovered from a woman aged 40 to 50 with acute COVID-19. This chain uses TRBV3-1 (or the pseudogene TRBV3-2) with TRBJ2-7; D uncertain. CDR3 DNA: TGTGCCAGCAGCCAAGAGGGCAGGGAGCAGTACTTC. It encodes CASSQEGREQYF.